This T cell receptor (beta chain) was recorded in a study of beta chain features in type 1 diabetes. Trimming removed 6 bases from V and 11 bases from J, with 20 bases in between. This CDR3 comprises 14 residues. Germline V lookup: CDR1 MDHEN, CDR2 SYDVKM. Reverse transcription of all isolated RNA meant that expressed TCRB transcripts were sequenced. Assay used: immunoSEQ multiplex PCR; TCRdb lists only in-frame clones, some missing. The sample contains about 900,000 clones, 17% of which appear only once. Overall study results and limits: Among patients with Type 1 diabetes, TCRB CDR3s were moderately but significantly shorter in every one of the four CD4+ subsets. Insertions were fewer and deletions more numerous at VDJ junctions in type 1 diabetes patients.

As for this clone: As yet, its antigen is unknown.

The sequence was obtained from a woman in her late teens or twenties in good health. The rearrangement joins TRBV28 to TRBJ2-1, with D possibly being TRBD1 or TRBD2 (5 bases each). Material: naive CD4+ T cells from blood. The CDR3 spells CASRPPGPRVKQFF. CDR3 in DNA: TGTGCCAGCAGGCCCCCGGGACCAAGAGTTAAGCAGTTCTTC.